These T cell receptor beta chains were read from a single sample in a study of pediatric ulcerative colitis. The data were produced by immunoSEQ multiplex PCR, yet TCRdb's version contains in-frame clones alone and is incomplete. The table lists 35,000 to 45,000 clones, about 81% of them singletons. The sequencing input was gut tissue. Every receptor here comes from a boy younger than 18 with severe ulcerative colitis. Both conserved end residues are part of each CDR3. D genes are given only for firm matches. Clone size, where shown, is once, few, many, or a class for clones that have expanded.

CASSYSRDTEAFF	TGTGCCAGCAGTTACTCGAGGGACACTGAAGCTTTCTTT	NA	TRBV6-6	TRBJ1-1	NA
CASSDVSRAEAFF	TGTGCCAGCAGCGACGTCTCCAGGGCTGAAGCTTTCTTT	NA	TRBV9	TRBJ1-1	NA
CASSMTVNSPLHF	TGTGCCAGTAGTATGACAGTCAATTCACCCCTCCACTTT	NA	TRBV19	TRBJ1-6	NA
CASSLRGTSNYGYTF	TGTGCCAGCAGTTTACGAGGGACATCCAACTATGGCTACACCTTC	NA	TRBV27	TRBJ1-2	NA
CASSLDKSTGTEAFF	TGTGCCAGCAGCTTAGACAAATCCACGGGGACTGAAGCTTTCTTT	NA	TRBV11-2	TRBJ1-1	NA
CASSYEGMNQPQHF	TGTGCCAGCAGTTACGAAGGGATGAATCAGCCCCAGCATTTT	NA	TRBV6-7	TRBJ1-5	NA
CASSQYTDTQYF	TGCGCCAGCAGCCAATACACAGATACGCAGTATTTT	NA	TRBV4-1	TRBJ2-3	NA
CASSSGGPYGETQYF	TGTGCCAGCAGTAGTGGGGGGCCATACGGGGAGACCCAGTACTTC	NA	TRBV6-1	TRBJ2-5	NA
CASSLGPEAADTQYF	TGCGCCAGCAGCCTGGGACCGGAGGCCGCAGATACGCAGTATTTT	NA	TRBV5-1	TRBJ2-3	few
CASSLDFGQGASEAFF	TGCGCCAGCAGCTTGGATTTTGGACAGGGGGCGAGTGAAGCTTTCTTT	TRBD1	TRBV5-1	TRBJ1-1	NA
CASSSRQGGFSPLHF	TGTGCCAGCAGCTCCCGGCAGGGGGGATTTTCACCCCTCCACTTT	TRBD1	TRBV7-9	TRBJ1-6	few
CASALGEGGNQPQHF	TGTGCCAGCGCGCTGGGGGAAGGGGGCAATCAGCCCCAGCATTTT	NA	TRBV2	TRBJ1-5	NA
CASSVDPQGNQPQHF	TGTGCCAGCAGCGTAGACCCTCAGGGGAATCAGCCCCAGCATTTT	NA	TRBV9	TRBJ1-5	NA
CASSPQGGTEAFF	TGTGCCAGCAGCCCACAGGGGGGGACTGAAGCTTTCTTT	TRBD1	TRBV7-9	TRBJ1-1	few
CASSPIPSGSYEQYF	TGTGCCAGCAGCCCCATCCCAAGTGGCTCCTACGAGCAGTACTTC	NA	TRBV28	TRBJ2-7	NA
CASSALAGGLHEQYF	TGCGCCAGCAGCGCCCTAGCGGGGGGGCTCCACGAGCAGTACTTC	TRBD2	TRBV5-1	TRBJ2-7	NA
CASSVAENQPQHF	TGTGCCAGCAGTGTGGCAGAAAATCAGCCCCAGCATTTT	NA	TRBV6-4	TRBJ1-5	NA
CASSLFSGGFQETQYF	TGTGCCAGCAGCCTGTTTAGTGGGGGTTTCCAAGAGACCCAGTACTTC	NA	TRBV5-5	TRBJ2-5	NA
CASSILAGQYNEQFF	TGTGCCAGTAGTATTCTAGCGGGACAGTACAATGAGCAGTTCTTC	TRBD2	TRBV19	TRBJ2-1	NA
CATQKPTRTVHTSNQPQHF	TGTGCCACCCAAAAACCCACCCGGACAGTACACACTAGCAATCAGCCCCAGCATTTT	NA	TRBV7-7	TRBJ1-5	once
CASSQDSFFPGYTF	TGTGCCAGCAGCCAGGACAGTTTTTTTCCTGGCTACACCTTC	NA	TRBV6-5	TRBJ1-2	NA